A selection of T cell receptor beta chains follows, all from one sample in a study of OX40 agonist ivuxolimab in advanced cancers. The repertoire was sequenced with immunoSEQ multiplex PCR; TCRdb's copy has only in-frame clones and lacks some. The data show around 60,000 clones, roughly 91% seen once. The input for sequencing was CD4+ or CD8+ T cells sorted from blood, taken in a trial of the OX40 agonist ivuxolimab. Every receptor here comes from an adult with an advanced solid tumor such as melanoma, head and neck, liver or kidney cancer. CDR3s include the opening cysteine and the closing phenylalanine or tryptophan. The D gene is left open where the match is weak. Clone sizes are given selectively: once, few, many, or a class where the clone is expanded.

J,D,size,V,DNA,CDR3
TRBJ2-7,.,.,TRBV27,TGTGCCAGCAGTTTTTTAGGTCCCTACGAGCAGTACTTC,CASSFLGPYEQYF
TRBJ2-5,.,.,TRBV2,TGTGCCAGTCTTTCGAGGGGAGAGACCCAGTACTTC,CASLSRGETQYF
TRBJ1-5,.,.,TRBV27,TGTGCCAGCAGCTCATCTATAACCCAGCCCCAGCATTTT,CASSSSITQPQHF
TRBJ2-3,.,.,TRBV7-9,TGTGCCAGCGGGGAAGGGGGCACAGATACGCAGTATTTT,CASGEGGTDTQYF
TRBJ2-1,.,.,TRBV11-2,TGTGCCAGCAGCCCTCACGCAAATGAGCAGTTCTTC,CASSPHANEQFF
TRBJ2-7,TRBD2,.,TRBV25-1,TGTGCCAGCAGCCCGACTAGCTCAATCTACGAGCAGTACTTC,CASSPTSSIYEQYF
TRBJ2-2,.,.,TRBV10-2,TGCGCCAGCAGCGAGGGGCGCACCGGGGAGCTGTTTTTT,CASSEGRTGELFF
TRBJ2-7,.,once,TRBV13,TGTGCCAGCAGCCCACCCGCGGCCTACGAGCAGTACTTC,CASSPPAAYEQYF
TRBJ2-7,TRBD1,.,TRBV2,TGTGCCAGCACCGAAGCCCCGGGACAGGAATACGAGCAGTACTTC,CASTEAPGQEYEQYF
TRBJ1-5,.,.,TRBV6-1,TGTGCCAGCAGTGAAGGTTCAGGGAGGAATCAGCCCCAGCATTTT,CASSEGSGRNQPQHF
TRBJ1-6,.,.,TRBV9,TGTGCCAGCAGCTCCAGGACACTTAATTCACCCCTCCACTTT,CASSSRTLNSPLHF
TRBJ2-1,.,.,TRBV27,TGTGCCAGCAGACCTAGGGGCTCCTACAATGAGCAGTTCTTC,CASRPRGSYNEQFF
TRBJ2-7,.,.,TRBV6-5,TGTGCCAGCAGGCGCCGTGACGGGAGTGTGCACGAGCAGTACTTC,CASRRRDGSVHEQYF
TRBJ2-7,.,.,TRBV7-8,TGTGCCAGCAGCCAGTCCCCCGGGTACGAGCAGTACTTC,CASSQSPGYEQYF
TRBJ2-7,TRBD1,.,TRBV5-5,TGTGCCAGCAGCTTCCTGACAGGGGAAACCTACGAGCAGTACTTC,CASSFLTGETYEQYF
TRBJ2-1,.,.,TRBV11-2,TGTGCCAGCAGCTTACGTCCTCGGGTGGACAATGAGCAGTTCTTC,CASSLRPRVDNEQFF
TRBJ2-6,.,.,TRBV7-3,TGTGCCAGCAGCCTCGAGGCTATCGGGGCCAACGTCCTGACTTTC,CASSLEAIGANVLTF
TRBJ1-2,.,.,TRBV14,TGTGCCAGCAGCCCCTTAGCCACGGCCGTATATGGCTACACCTTC,CASSPLATAVYGYTF
TRBJ2-7,TRBD1,.,TRBV4-1,TGCGCCAGCAGCCTTCCGGGACAGAGCTCCTACGAGCAGTACTTC,CASSLPGQSSYEQYF
TRBJ2-1,TRBD2,.,TRBV7-9,TGTGCCAGCAGCCCGGGGGGTAGTGAGCAGTTCTTC,CASSPGGSEQFF
TRBJ2-1,.,.,TRBV6-5,TGTGCCAGCAGTCCCCGGGGGCTTAGAAATGAGCAGTTCTTC,CASSPRGLRNEQFF
TRBJ2-5,.,few,TRBV10-3,TGTGCCATCAGTGAGTCGGGGGGCGTGGGAGAGACCCAGTACTTC,CAISESGGVGETQYF
TRBJ1-5,.,.,TRBV30,TGTGCCTGGAGTGACTGGGGTCAGCCCCAGCATTTT,CAWSDWGQPQHF
TRBJ2-7,TRBD2,.,TRBV6-5,TGTGCCAGCAGGGGTGGGACTAGCGAGACCTACGAGCAGTACTTC,CASRGGTSETYEQYF
TRBJ2-2,.,.,TRBV6-5,TGTGCCAGCAGTTACTCAGAGACAGGAGGGTCCGGGGAGCTGTTTTTT,CASSYSETGGSGELFF
TRBJ2-1,TRBD2,.,TRBV7-8,TGTGCCAGCAGCCCTCGGACTAGCGGCTACAATGAGCAGTTCTTC,CASSPRTSGYNEQFF
TRBJ2-3,TRBD1,.,TRBV19,TGTGCCAGTAAGCTGGACAGGCTCAGCACAGATACGCAGTATTTT,CASKLDRLSTDTQYF
TRBJ1-5,.,.,TRBV27,TGTGCCAGCAGTTCAGCGGATAGCAATCAGCCCCAGCATTTT,CASSSADSNQPQHF
TRBJ1-4,.,.,TRBV14,TGTGCCAGCAACCCTGAGCGTAGAGAGGAAAAACTGTTTTTT,CASNPERREEKLFF
TRBJ2-7,.,.,TRBV6-5,TGTGCCGCCGGGCTGACGGGAAACGAGCAGTACTTC,CAAGLTGNEQYF
TRBJ1-4,.,.,TRBV7-9,TGTGCCAGCAGCCGCGGGGGGTGGACTAATGAAAAACTGTTTTTT,CASSRGGWTNEKLFF
TRBJ1-5,.,once,TRBV28,TGTGCCGGTGCCCCAGGCGCGGGGTTTAGCAATCAGCCCCAGCATTTT,CAGAPGAGFSNQPQHF
TRBJ2-1,TRBD1,once,TRBV5-6,TGTGCCAGCAACACAGGGACAGGGTACAATGAGCAGTTCTTC,CASNTGTGYNEQFF
TRBJ2-1,.,.,TRBV7-2,TGTGCCAGCAGCTTATTGTTGGGGGCGAATGAGCAGTTCTTC,CASSLLLGANEQFF
TRBJ2-5,.,once,TRBV5-4,TGTGCCAGCAGCCTACGCTATGGAGAGACCCAGTACTTC,CASSLRYGETQYF
TRBJ2-7,TRBD2,.,TRBV27,TGTGCCAGCAGTTATGCTAGCGGGACTCGGTACGAGCAGTACTTC,CASSYASGTRYEQYF
TRBJ1-1,.,.,TRBV19,TGTGCCAGTAGTACGCAGGGGAGCACTGAAGCTTTCTTT,CASSTQGSTEAFF
TRBJ2-3,.,.,TRBV4-1,TGCGCCAGCAGCCAAGAACCCCCAGGGACAGATACGCAGTATTTT,CASSQEPPGTDTQYF
TRBJ2-3,.,.,TRBV6-1,TGTGCCAGCAGCCGGGGGGCCGGGGGCACAGATACGCAGTATTTT,CASSRGAGGTDTQYF
TRBJ2-7,.,.,TRBV4-1,TGCGCCAGCAGCCAGGAGACCCTGTACGAGCAGTACTTC,CASSQETLYEQYF
TRBJ1-2,TRBD1,.,TRBV29-1,TGCAGCGTTGAAAACAGGGGGCTGGGTGGCGGCACCTTC,CSVENRGLGGGTF
TRBJ2-1,.,.,TRBV30,TGTGCCTGGAGTGTTTTAGCCAATGAGCAGTTCTTC,CAWSVLANEQFF
TRBJ2-3,.,.,TRBV6-6,TGTGCCAGCAGTTACTCGACAGCTAGCACAGATACGCAGTATTTT,CASSYSTASTDTQYF
TRBJ2-3,TRBD2,.,TRBV28,TGTGCCAGCAGTTTATGGTTAGGACCAACGGGACTAGACCGCACAGATACGCAGTATTTT,CASSLWLGPTGLDRTDTQYF
TRBJ2-7,.,.,TRBV14,TGTGCCAGCAGCCAAGATCGTCGCCAGGCTAATTACGAGCAGTACTTC,CASSQDRRQANYEQYF
TRBJ2-5,TRBD2,.,TRBV11-2,TGTGCCAGCCGGGAGGCGACACAAGAGACCCAGTACTTC,CASREATQETQYF
TRBJ2-3,.,.,TRBV9,TGTGCCAGCAGCGCTCAATCTTGGGGAGGCCAAACCACAGATACGCAGTATTTT,CASSAQSWGGQTTDTQYF